Sequencing of this T cell receptor (beta chain) was carried out in a study of human T cells and chemical hapten exposure (dated by TCRdb to about 2021). For the wider study: For sensitization, 2% DPC in acetone was applied to a roughly 2 cm by roughly 2 cm area of upper inner arm skin. For TCR sequencing, blood came from over 25 alopecia patients at anywhere from one to four time points (pre-sensitization, 2, 6 and 24 weeks). Patch testing was done on the upper back using Finn chambers containing 0.01% DPC, and results were scored after 6 days according to International Contact Dermatitis Research Group standards. The libraries were sequenced as a pool, and the TCR yield per sample differed mostly because of small variations in library volumes within the pool. Weekly therapeutic DPC doses were additionally applied to the scalp of patients throughout the roughly 25-week study period. Alopecia areata with under or over 50% scalp involvement, alopecia totalis and alopecia universalis were represented in the patient cohort, which was mostly female. Blood samples were taken from patients before sensitization (week 0) and then at 2, 6 and about 24 weeks after DPC sensitization. The study tracked peripheral blood TCR repertoire changes in vivo during primary and secondary sensitization to the hapten diphenylcyclopropenone (DPC) in alopecia patients.

This clonotype has ten or more counts. No antigen is known for it. The sample holds no much larger clone one base away, and base qualities are not on file. The germline V gene yields KGHDR for CDR1 and SFDVKD for CDR2. Here V drops 5 bases and J drops 8 bases, and the junction holds 2 bases not matched to any gene. The CDR3 has 14 amino acids, counting the end cysteine and phenylalanine. Only the CDR3 part of the read is kept: 42 bases, read in frame from the first base. The library was obtained by RACE. Sequenced using a NextSeq 500. Library preparation attached unique molecular identifiers to individual cDNA molecules for quantitative, reproducible TCR counting. For every blood RNA sample, sequencing covered both the TCR alpha and TCR beta chains. Per the authors' processing: The median number of TCRs per sample was approximately 93,000, ranging from roughly 20,000 to 700,000. The Decombinator software suite was used to annotate V, J and CDR3 in the TCR reads. To make PS versus PT1 abundance plots, every sample was subsampled to the same number of TCRs (28,000). Expanded TCRs were defined as absent before sensitization and observed at least eight times at the 2-week time point. The public reads were quality trimmed at Q25 with fastp and then assembled into clones with MiXCR by TCRdb, keeping productive beta chains. Each CDR3 protein gets just one entry, which takes the most common genes and DNA from the rows behind it. TCRdb's processing, not the authors' own work, is the source of the V and J calls. The sample yields 65,000 to 80,000 distinct CDR3 sequences; around a tenth were counted once. The ten top clones hold 1.3% to 1.5% of the sample.

The time point label here, explained by the study, means: patch test 1, 2 weeks after DPC sensitization. The treatment or condition label here, explained by the study, means: therapeutic diphenylcyclopropenone sensitization with weekly scalp DPC. Blood at each patch-test visit was drawn before the patch test was applied. Eligible patients were aged 18 to 70, diagnosed with alopecia, deemed suitable for DPC therapy, and excluded if pregnant. Total RNA was extracted from unfractionated whole blood collected in Tempus Blood RNA tubes. What the study reported, not specific to this receptor: No change with DPC sensitization was found in the number of TCRs above 1 in 1000 frequency, and no evidence of global repertoire structure alterations was found. A positive correlation was found between the number of PT1 expanded TCRs and patch test score, with significance reached at thresholds 8, 16 and 32 but not 4. Repeated subsampling changed both the strength of the expansion versus patch-test correlation and the threshold at which that correlation became significant. Significantly more large CDR3 similarity clusters were formed by expanded TCRs than by pre-sensitization or healthy control sets, consistent with antigen-driven responses. Because all patients had alopecia, a presumed autoimmune disease, the immune response of the patients might differ from that of healthy individuals.

Here the chain combines TRBV24-1 and TRBJ2-1; 13 bases in between match TRBD2. The receptor was isolated from a woman in her forties or fifties with alopecia areata. Some clones in this sample may be carry-over from other donors' samples. This material consisted of whole blood, taken in connection with sensitization to the hapten diphenylcyclopropenone (DPC). The CDR3 reads as follows: CATSGTSGSYEQFF. The DNA reads TGTGCCACCAGTGGGACTAGCGGGAGCTATGAGCAGTTCTTC.